The 27 T cell receptor beta chains presented below share a single source sample, sequenced in a study of cytomegalovirus exposure and HLA in healthy donors. The primer mix had 60 Vbeta and 13 Jbeta primers. Repertoires were generated with immunoSEQ multiplex PCR, while TCRdb's copy carries only in-frame clones and drops some. The profile shows around 130,000 clones, 74% of them singletons. The specimen was PBMCs. Every receptor here comes from a woman aged 50 to 60 in good health and CMV-seropositive.

This clone was seen once. The chain joins TRBV15 to TRBJ1-4; tentatively, D is TRBD1 (6 bases). CDR3 length equals 16 residues. V gave up 3 bases and J gave up 4 bases, with 15 bases separating them. The germline V gene has CDR1 LNHNV and CDR2 YYDKDF (reference sequence). The CDR3 DNA reads TGTGCCACCAGCAGCGGACAGCGTCGGGGTAATGAAAAACTGTTTTTT. Amino acids: CATSSGQRRGNEKLFF. Complete variable domain (other parts from reference TRBV15 and TRBJ1-4): DAMVIQNPRYQVTQFGKPVTLSCSQTLNHNVMYWYQQKSSQAPKLLFHYYDKDFNNEADTPDNFQSRRPNTSFCFLDIRSPGLGDTAMYLCATSSGQRRGNEKLFFGSGTQLSVL.

The chain links TRBV12-5 to TRBJ1-5; no clear D gene. The V end lost 6 bases, the J end lost 6 bases, and 12 bases lay between the germline ends. This CDR3 comprises 13 residues. Germline values: CDR1 LGHNT, CDR2 FRNRAP. The CDR3 reads CASGKEMGQPQHF. The CDR3 coding sequence is TGTGCTAGTGGGAAGGAGATGGGTCAGCCCCAGCATTTT.

The chain is built from TRBV19 and TRBJ2-1, with 11 bases lining up with TRBD2. V lost 5 bases, J lost 4 bases, and 4 bases stayed unmatched. The CDR3 covers 15 residues. Germline V gives CDR1 LNHDA, CDR2 SQIVND (reference sequence). The CDR3 bases are TGTGCCAGTAGTGAAACTAGCGGGGGTTACAATGAGCAGTTCTTC. Translated: CASSETSGGYNEQFF.

The V and J genes are TRBV10-3 and TRBJ1-1; no firm D call. The CDR3 sequence is 13 residues long. The V end lost 4 bases, the J end lost 3 bases, and 9 bases lay between the germline ends. Germline CDR1 ENHRY, CDR2 SYGVKD. CDR3 DNA: TGTGCCATCAGTGGAGGGTTGGACACTGAAGCTTTCTTT. Its protein product is CAISGGLDTEAFF.

This clone has just one count. The chain has TRBV9 and TRBJ1-4; 7 positions match TRBD1. CDR3 size: 14 residues. Germline CDR1 and CDR2: SGDLS and YYNGEE. V was pared by 2 bases and J by 3 bases, with 1 base of the junction left unmatched. Here the CDR3 DNA reads TGTGCCAGCAGCGTGGGACAGCCTAATGAAAAACTGTTTTTT. Its translation: CASSVGQPNEKLFF.

This clone was observed a single time. The chain employs TRBV19 and TRBJ1-3, with 10 bases identical to TRBD1. J was trimmed by 7 bases and V by 3 bases; bases with no gene match: 3. The CDR3 totals 14 residues. CDR1 is LNHDA and CDR2 is SQIVND in the germline V gene (reference sequence). The CDR3: CASSMGQGSNTIYF. The CDR3 nucleotides are TGTGCCAGTAGTATGGGACAGGGGTCCAACACCATATATTTT.

This sequence joins TRBV2 and TRBJ1-1; D is perhaps TRBD1 (6 bases). Trimming stripped 2 bases from V and 4 bases from J, with 11 bases between. The CDR3 length is 14 residues. Germline V gene data show CDR1 as SNHLY and CDR2 as FYNNEI. For the CDR3, the DNA is TGTGCCAGCAGTGAATCTACAGGGCTCACTGAAGCTTTCTTT. This translates into CASSESTGLTEAFF.

The V gene is TRBV5-4, the J gene TRBJ2-1; 9 bases line up with TRBD1. V lost 4 bases to trimming and J lost 7 bases; unmatched junction nucleotides: 6. CDR3 length equals 14 residues. Germline V CDR1 and CDR2: SGHNT, YYREEE (reference sequence). CDR3 DNA sequence: TGTGCCAGCAGCCCCCGGGACAGGGAAAATGAGCAGTTCTTC. It is translated as CASSPRDRENEQFF.

The rearrangement joins TRBV5-4 to TRBJ2-2; maybe TRBD2 (7 bases). The germline V gene encodes CDR1 SGHNT and CDR2 YYREEE (reference sequence). V was trimmed by 3 bases and J by 7 bases, leaving 13 bases between them. The CDR3 has 14 residues. The CDR3: CASSSGGEDGELFF. The CDR3 DNA reads as TGTGCCAGCAGCTCGGGGGGCGAGGACGGGGAGCTGTTTTTT. The full variable domain, its missing parts supplied by reference TRBV5-4 and TRBJ2-2, is ETGVTQSPTHLIKTRGQQVTLRCSSQSGHNTVSWYQQALGQGPQFIFQYYREEENGRGNFPPRFSGLQFPNYSSELNVNALELDDSALYLCASSSGGEDGELFFGEGSRLTVL.

This CDR3 reads CASRLAASYEQYF. The DNA of the CDR3 is TGTGCCAGCAGGCTCGCGGCATCCTACGAGCAGTACTTC. The J gene is TRBJ2-7, the V gene TRBV2; D call uncertain. This CDR3 contains 13 residues. The germline gives CDR1 SNHLY, CDR2 FYNNEI. Trimming shortened V by 6 bases and J by 1 base, and 10 bases separated the two germline ends. Using reference TRBV2 and TRBJ2-7 for the parts outside the CDR3, the full variable domain is EPEVTQTPSHQVTQMGQEVILRCVPISNHLYFYWYRQILGQKVEFLVSFYNNEISEKSEIFDDQFSVERPDGSNFTLKIRSTKLEDSAMYFCASRLAASYEQYFGPGTRLTVT.

The chain links TRBV5-5 to TRBJ2-7, with D perhaps TRBD2 (5 bases). CDR3 length: 17 amino acids. Germline V gives CDR1 SGHKS, CDR2 YYEKEE (reference sequence). Between the trimmed V and J ends, which lost 3 bases and 5 bases, there was a span of 24 bases. CDR3 DNA: TGTGCCAGCAGCTCGCAGGACCTCACAACTCTCGGGAACGAGCAGTACTTC. Translating gives CASSSQDLTTLGNEQYF. Looking up the rest from reference TRBV5-5 and TRBJ2-7 gives the full variable domain: DAGVTQSPTHLIKTRGQQVTLRCSPISGHKSVSWYQQVLGQGPQFIFQYYEKEERGRGNFPDRFSARQFPNYSSELNVNALLLGDSALYLCASSSQDLTTLGNEQYFGPGTRLTVT.

The chain has TRBV6-1 and TRBJ1-5; D may be TRBD1 (6 bases). Trimming removed 6 bases from V and 0 bases from J, with 9 bases in between. This CDR3 is 14 amino acids long. The germline V gene encodes CDR1 MNHNS and CDR2 SASEGT. The DNA for the CDR3 is TGTGCCAGCAGGAGGGACACTAGCAATCAGCCCCAGCATTTT. Its protein is CASRRDTSNQPQHF.

This clone was found a few times. The rearrangement joins TRBV6-4 to TRBJ2-7; no definite D call. This CDR3 has 14 residues. Germline V gene data show CDR1 as MRHNA and CDR2 as SNTAGT. V lost 6 bases and J lost 2, with 14 bases in between. The CDR3 DNA sequence: TGTGCCAGCAGCGTCCCTAGGTCACCCTACGAGCAGTACTTC. Encoded protein: CASSVPRSPYEQYF.

A word on this clone: The junction departs from germline at one end; a sequencing error may be responsible. This sequence joins TRBV5-1 and TRBJ2-5; TRBD2 aligns across 8 bases. Germline V CDR1 and CDR2: SGHRS, YFSETQ. CDR3 size: 15 residues. The CDR3 sequence is CASSGGGTYQEAQYF. Written as DNA, the CDR3 is TGCGCCAGCTCTGGCGGGGGGACATACCAAGAGGCCCAGTACTTC.

This rearrangement joins TRBV5-1 to TRBJ2-3; 8 bases match TRBD2. The CDR3 consists of 16 residues. The germline V gene encodes CDR1 SGHRS and CDR2 YFSETQ. Unmatched junction bases numbered 6, after V lost 0 bases and J lost 3 bases. DNA for the CDR3: TGCGCCAGCAGCTTGGAACGGGGGGGCACTACAGATACGCAGTATTTT. Encoded protein: CASSLERGGTTDTQYF.

The chain has TRBV25-1 and TRBJ2-5; 10 nucleotides agree with TRBD1. The germline V gene encodes CDR1 MGHDK and CDR2 SYGVNS. V was clipped by 3 bases and J by 5 bases; unmatched bases: 3. The CDR3 is made up of 14 amino acids. The CDR3 nucleotides read TGTGCCAGCAGTGAGGACAGGGGGACGGAGACCCAGTACTTC. Its protein is CASSEDRGTETQYF. Full variable domain (missing parts from reference TRBV25-1 and TRBJ2-5): EADIYQTPRYLVIGTGKKITLECSQTMGHDKMYWYQQDPGMELHLIHYSYGVNSTEKGDLSSESTVSRIRTEHFPLTLESARPSHTSQYLCASSEDRGTETQYFGPGTRLLVL.

V gene TRBV9 combines with J gene TRBJ2-3; 7 bases are a match to TRBD2. Germline lookup yields CDR1 SGDLS and CDR2 YYNGEE. The J segment lost 0 bases and the V segment lost 3 bases, leaving 4 bases of the junction unmatched. The CDR3 length is 15 residues. The CDR3 region has the DNA TGTGCCAGCAGCGCCCTAGCGGCTAGCACAGATACGCAGTATTTT. Protein: CASSALAASTDTQYF.

The chain combines TRBV18 with TRBJ1-4; TRBD1 agrees at 7 bases. In germline, CDR1 is KGHSH, CDR2 LQKENI. The J segment lost 0 bases and the V segment lost 4 bases, leaving 2 bases of the junction unmatched. CDR3 length: 15 residues. The CDR3 DNA is TGTGCCAGCTCACGGGGGACAGCAACTAATGAAAAACTGTTTTTT. Amino acids: CASSRGTATNEKLFF.

The rearrangement uses TRBV5-1 and TRBJ2-2; a weak D match, TRBD2 (6 bases). CDR1 and CDR2 (germline): SGHRS, YFSETQ. The CDR3 has 16 residues. Trimming took off 3 bases at V and 1 base at J, with 13 bases between the two ends. The chain's CDR3 is CASSWRVFQNTGELFF. The CDR3 bases are TGCGCCAGCAGCTGGAGGGTTTTCCAGAACACCGGGGAGCTGTTTTTT.

V is TRBV2 and J is TRBJ1-6; D may be TRBD1 (5 bases). The CDR3 runs 13 residues. The V gene's germline CDR1 is SNHLY and CDR2 FYNNEI. Deletions cut 5 bases from V and 7 bases from J, with 9 bases between. The CDR3 region has the DNA TGTGCCAGCAGTCCAGGGCAAAATTCACCCCTCCACTTT. Translated: CASSPGQNSPLHF. Complete variable domain (other parts from reference TRBV2 and TRBJ1-6): EPEVTQTPSHQVTQMGQEVILRCVPISNHLYFYWYRQILGQKVEFLVSFYNNEISEKSEIFDDQFSVERPDGSNFTLKIRSTKLEDSAMYFCASSPGQNSPLHFGNGTRLTVT.

The chain recombines TRBV7-2 with TRBJ1-2; D ambiguous. This CDR3 comprises 13 residues. Germline-derived CDR1 and CDR2 are SGHTA and FQGNSA. Trimming removed 1 base at V and 8 bases at J, with 11 bases between. CDR3 sequence reads: CASSLDSKIGYTF. CDR3 in DNA: TGTGCCAGCAGCTTAGACTCCAAGATAGGCTACACCTTC.

The genes are TRBV5-6 and TRBJ2-5, with TRBD2 matching 8 bases. CDR3 length: 15 amino acids. Germline-derived CDR1 and CDR2 are SGHDT and YYEEEE. Trimming removed 0 bases from V and 3 bases from J; junction bases left unmatched: 4. The CDR3 reads CASSLERGPKETQYF. DNA of the CDR3: TGTGCCAGCAGCTTGGAGCGGGGGCCAAAAGAGACCCAGTACTTC.

The chain has TRBV7-9 and TRBJ1-1, with D perhaps matching TRBD1 (5 bases). Germline CDR1 is SEHNR and CDR2 is FQNEAQ (reference sequence). V dropped 5 bases and J dropped 4 bases, with 11 bases sitting between them. The CDR3 runs to 13 residues. CDR3: CASSTQASTEAFF. The CDR3 coding sequence is TGTGCCAGCAGCACACAGGCGAGCACTGAAGCTTTCTTT.

As for this clone: A junction end diverges from the germline sequence, so it may reflect a read error. This sequence joins TRBV9 and TRBJ1-1, with a weak D call TRBD1 (5 bases). Germline CDR1 is SGDLS and CDR2 is YYNGEE. CDR3 length: 14 residues. CDR3 in DNA: TGTGCCAGCAACGTAGCGTTAGGGGAAACTGAAGCTTTCTTT. Translated: CASNVALGETEAFF.

This clone came up once. The rearrangement joins TRBV11-3 to TRBJ2-5; 9 bases agree with TRBD2. The CDR3 spans 16 residues. CDR1 and CDR2 (germline): SGHNT, YENEEA. With V trimmed by 5 bases and J by 3 bases, 10 bases remained unmatched. The CDR3 region is CASSNGGLAMEETQYF. DNA of the CDR3: TGTGCCAGCAGCAATGGCGGACTAGCGATGGAAGAGACCCAGTACTTC.

This clone appeared a few times. The rearrangement joins TRBV11-3 to TRBJ2-7; a possible D gene is TRBD1 (7 bases). The germline gives CDR1 SGHNT, CDR2 YENEEA. V lost 4 bases to trimming and J lost 0 bases, with 10 bases between them. This CDR3 region has 14 residues. This CDR3 is CASSSGGLSYEQYF. CDR3 coding DNA: TGTGCCAGCAGCTCAGGGGGGCTCTCCTACGAGCAGTACTTC. The full variable domain, in which reference TRBV11-3 and TRBJ2-7 provide the parts outside the CDR3, is EAGVVQSPRYKIIEKKQPVAFWCNPISGHNTLYWYLQNLGQGPELLIRYENEEAVDDSQLPKDRFSAERLKGVDSTLKIQPAELGDSAVYLCASSSGGLSYEQYFGPGTRLTVT.

This sequence joins TRBV5-4 and TRBJ1-4, with TRBD1 matching 7 bases. The V and J ends lost 2 bases and 0 bases, in that order; junction bases with no gene match: 4. CDR1 and CDR2 (germline): SGHNT, YYREEE (reference sequence). This CDR3 region has 16 residues. CDR3 nucleotides: TGTGCCAGCAGCTTCGGGACAGATGCAACTAATGAAAAACTGTTTTTT. Translation gives CASSFGTDATNEKLFF.